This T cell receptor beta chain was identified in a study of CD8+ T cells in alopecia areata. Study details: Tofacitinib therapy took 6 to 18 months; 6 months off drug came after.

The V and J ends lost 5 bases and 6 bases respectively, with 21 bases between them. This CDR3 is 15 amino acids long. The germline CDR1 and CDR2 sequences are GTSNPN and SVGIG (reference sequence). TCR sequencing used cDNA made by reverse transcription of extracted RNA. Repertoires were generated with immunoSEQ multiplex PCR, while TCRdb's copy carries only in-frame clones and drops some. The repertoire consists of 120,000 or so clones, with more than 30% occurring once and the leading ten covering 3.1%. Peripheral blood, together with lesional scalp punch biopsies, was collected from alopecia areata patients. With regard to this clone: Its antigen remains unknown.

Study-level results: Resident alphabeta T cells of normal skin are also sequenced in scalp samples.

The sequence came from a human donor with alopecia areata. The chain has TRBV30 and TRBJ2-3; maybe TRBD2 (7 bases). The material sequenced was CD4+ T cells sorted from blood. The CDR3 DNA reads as TGTGCCTGGGGAGGAGGCGGGGGCCGTTTGGATACGCAGTATTTT. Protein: CAWGGGGGRLDTQYF.